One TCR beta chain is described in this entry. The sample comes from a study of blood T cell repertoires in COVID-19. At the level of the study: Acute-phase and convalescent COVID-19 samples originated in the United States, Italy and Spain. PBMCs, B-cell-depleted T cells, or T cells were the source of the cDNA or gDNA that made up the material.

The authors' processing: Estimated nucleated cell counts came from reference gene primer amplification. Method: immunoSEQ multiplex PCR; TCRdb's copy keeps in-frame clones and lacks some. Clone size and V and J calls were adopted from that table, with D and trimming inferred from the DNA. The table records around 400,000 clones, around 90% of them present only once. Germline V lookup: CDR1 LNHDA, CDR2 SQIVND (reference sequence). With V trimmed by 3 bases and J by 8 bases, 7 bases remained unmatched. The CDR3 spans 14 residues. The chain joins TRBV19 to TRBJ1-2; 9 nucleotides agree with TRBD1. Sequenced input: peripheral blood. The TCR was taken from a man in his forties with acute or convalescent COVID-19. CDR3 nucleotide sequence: TGTGCCAGTAGTATTTCAGGGACAGGGTTCGGCTACACCTTC. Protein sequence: CASSISGTGFGYTF.